This TCR beta chain was recovered during a study of blood T cell repertoires in COVID-19. Across the study: Samples came from the United States, Italy and Spain, spanning acute and convalescent COVID-19.

Germline CDR1 reads SGHRS; CDR2 reads YFSETQ. V gave up 0 bases and J gave up 0 bases, with 9 bases separating them. The CDR3 is made up of 15 amino acids. Only in-frame clones appear in the TCRdb table, and some are missing; sequencing was by immunoSEQ multiplex PCR. The table includes about 81,000 clones, approximately 80% detected once. The receptor was derived from a human donor in a cohort sampled during active COVID-19. This chain links TRBV5-1 with TRBJ1-1, with D tentatively TRBD1 (6 bases). The material sequenced was peripheral blood. CDR3 coding DNA: TGCGCCAGCAGCTTGGCGCCAGGGGTGAACACTGAAGCTTTCTTT. Protein: CASSLAPGVNTEAFF.